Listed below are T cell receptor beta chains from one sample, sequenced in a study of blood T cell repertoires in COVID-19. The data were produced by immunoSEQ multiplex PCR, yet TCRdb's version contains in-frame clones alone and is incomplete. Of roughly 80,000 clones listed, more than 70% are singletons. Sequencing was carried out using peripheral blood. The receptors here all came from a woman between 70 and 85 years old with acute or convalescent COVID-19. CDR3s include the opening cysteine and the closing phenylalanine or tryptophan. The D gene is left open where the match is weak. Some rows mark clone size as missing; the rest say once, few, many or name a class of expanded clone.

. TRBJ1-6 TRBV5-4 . CASSLDGSSYNSPLHF TGTGCCAGCAGCTTGGATGGGAGCTCCTATAATTCACCCCTCCACTTT
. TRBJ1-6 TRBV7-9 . CASSLGEVGDSPLHF TGTGCCAGCAGCTTAGGGGAGGTCGGGGATTCACCCCTCCACTTT
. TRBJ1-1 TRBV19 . CASSEGTLNTEAFF TGTGCCAGTAGCGAGGGCACCCTGAACACTGAAGCTTTCTTT
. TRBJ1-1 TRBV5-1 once CASSFGPSNTEAFF TGCGCCAGCAGCTTTGGGCCCTCGAACACTGAAGCTTTCTTT
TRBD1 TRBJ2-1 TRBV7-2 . CASSPVGQGLDNEQFF TGTGCCAGCAGCCCCGTCGGACAGGGACTTGACAATGAGCAGTTCTTC
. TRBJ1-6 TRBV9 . CASSVGGTLNSPLHF TGTGCCAGCAGCGTAGGCGGGACTTTAAATTCACCCCTCCACTTT
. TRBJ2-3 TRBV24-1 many CATRGDRVTDTQYF TGTGCCACGCGCGGGGACAGAGTCACAGATACGCAGTATTTT
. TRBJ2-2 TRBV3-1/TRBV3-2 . CASSLIDSTGELFF TGTGCCAGCAGCCTAATCGACAGCACCGGGGAGCTGTTTTTT
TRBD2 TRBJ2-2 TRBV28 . CASSPVLAATGELFF TGTGCCAGCAGCCCTGTGCTAGCGGCCACCGGGGAGCTGTTTTTT
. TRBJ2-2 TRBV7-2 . CASSLRGMGTGELFF TGTGCCAGCAGCTTAAGAGGGATGGGCACCGGGGAGCTGTTTTTT
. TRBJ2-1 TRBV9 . CASSVDEGEQFF TGTGCCAGCAGCGTAGATGAGGGTGAGCAGTTCTTC
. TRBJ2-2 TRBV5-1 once CASSIVRGSNTGELFF TGCGCCAGCAGCATTGTTAGGGGGTCGAACACCGGGGAGCTGTTTTTT
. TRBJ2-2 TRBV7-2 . CASSPKRETGELFF TGTGCCAGCAGCCCGAAGCGAGAAACCGGGGAGCTGTTTTTT
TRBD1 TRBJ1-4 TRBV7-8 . CASSSRQGVNEKLFF TGTGCCAGCAGCTCAAGACAGGGGGTGAATGAAAAACTGTTTTTT
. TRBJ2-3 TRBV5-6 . CASSLVGAISTDTQYF TGTGCCAGCAGCTTAGTAGGGGCCATTAGCACAGATACGCAGTATTTT
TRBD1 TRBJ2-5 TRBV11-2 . CASSSGQGTYTQETQYF TGTGCCAGCAGCTCGGGACAGGGCACTTATACCCAAGAGACCCAGTACTTC
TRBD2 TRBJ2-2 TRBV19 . CASSIVAGGGGELFF TGTGCCAGTAGTATAGTAGCGGGGGGCGGCGGGGAGCTGTTTTTT
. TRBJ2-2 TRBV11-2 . CASSAEGQYTGELFF TGTGCCAGCAGCGCCGAAGGACAGTACACCGGGGAGCTGTTTTTT
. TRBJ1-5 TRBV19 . CASSIRVVGNQPQHF TGTGCCAGTAGTATCAGGGTCGTCGGCAATCAGCCCCAGCATTTT
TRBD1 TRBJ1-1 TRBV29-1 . CSVTRQGLITEAFF TGCAGCGTTACCAGACAGGGTTTGATCACTGAAGCTTTCTTT
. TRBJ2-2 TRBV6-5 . CASSYSTSAGTGELFF TGTGCCAGCAGTTACTCAACGAGCGCCGGCACCGGGGAGCTGTTTTTT
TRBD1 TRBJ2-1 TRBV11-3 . CASSLDRASYNEQFF TGTGCCAGCAGCCTCGACAGGGCCTCCTACAATGAGCAGTTCTTC
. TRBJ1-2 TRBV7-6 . CASSSLGGNYGYTF TGTGCCAGCAGTTCCTTGGGGGGGAACTATGGCTACACCTTC
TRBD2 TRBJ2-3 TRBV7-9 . CASSRGGLLNTHSDTQYF TGTGCCAGCAGCCGGGGGGGCCTTCTTAACACACACTCAGATACGCAGTATTTT
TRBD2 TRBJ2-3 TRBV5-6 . CASSYLLIAGNTDTQYF TGTGCCAGCAGCTACCTTCTAATAGCGGGGAATACAGATACGCAGTATTTT
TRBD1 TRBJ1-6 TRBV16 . CASSSDRSGSPLHF TGTGCCAGCAGCTCGGACAGGAGTGGTTCACCCCTCCACTTT
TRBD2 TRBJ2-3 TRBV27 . CASMQRGDIDTQYF TGTGCCAGCATGCAGCGGGGGGATATAGATACGCAGTATTTT
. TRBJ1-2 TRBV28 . CASSLATGQYF TGTGCCAGCAGTTTAGCCACAGGTCAATACTTC
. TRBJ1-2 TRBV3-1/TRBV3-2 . CASSQIFLGALGYTF TGTGCCAGCAGCCAAATATTTCTGGGGGCGCTTGGCTACACCTTC
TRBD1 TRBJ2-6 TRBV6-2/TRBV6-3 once CASSFLGGAGTGANVLTF TGTGCCAGCAGTTTTCTAGGGGGCGCTGGAACAGGGGCCAACGTCCTGACTTTC
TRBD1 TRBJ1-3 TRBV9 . CASSVGAGTVSGNTIYF TGTGCCAGCAGCGTAGGAGCCGGGACAGTCTCTGGAAACACCATATATTTT
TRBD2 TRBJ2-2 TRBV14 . CASSQALAGGELFF TGTGCCAGCAGCCAAGCTCTAGCGGGCGGGGAGCTGTTTTTT
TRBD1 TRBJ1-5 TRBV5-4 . CASSSGGDHQPQHF TGTGCCAGCAGCTCAGGGGGCGACCATCAGCCCCAGCATTTT
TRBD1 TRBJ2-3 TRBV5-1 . CASSFAGTDRTDTQYF TGCGCCAGCAGCTTTGCCGGGACAGATCGAACAGATACGCAGTATTTT
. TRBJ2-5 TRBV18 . CASSPTFLAETQYF TGTGCCAGCTCACCAACGTTTTTAGCAGAGACCCAGTACTTC
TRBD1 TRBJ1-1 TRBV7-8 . CASSFGTGGSLAEAFF TGTGCCAGCAGCTTCGGGACAGGGGGGTCCCTCGCTGAAGCTTTCTTT
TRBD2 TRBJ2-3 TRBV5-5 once CASSLGTSGSVNTQYF TGTGCCAGCAGCCTGGGGACTAGCGGGAGTGTGAATACGCAGTATTTT
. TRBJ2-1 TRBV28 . CASSLRGSGDYNEQFF TGTGCCAGCAGTTTACGTGGTAGCGGCGATTACAATGAGCAGTTCTTC
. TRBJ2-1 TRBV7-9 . CASSLAFGRTGDFGEQFF TGTGCCAGCAGCTTAGCATTCGGTCGAACAGGGGACTTCGGTGAGCAGTTCTTC
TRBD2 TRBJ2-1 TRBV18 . CASSPRTSGGAGSHNEQFF TGTGCCAGCTCACCAAGAACTAGCGGGGGGGCCGGGTCCCACAATGAGCAGTTCTTC
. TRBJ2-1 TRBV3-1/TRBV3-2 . CASSRAGYNEQFF TGTGCCAGCAGCCGAGCCGGGTACAATGAGCAGTTCTTC
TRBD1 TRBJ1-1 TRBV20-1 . CSASLQGPEAFF TGCAGTGCTAGTTTACAGGGGCCTGAAGCTTTCTTT
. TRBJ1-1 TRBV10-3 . CAINTGQLNTEAFF TGTGCCATCAACACGGGACAATTGAACACTGAAGCTTTCTTT
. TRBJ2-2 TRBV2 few CASSENPANTGELFF TGTGCCAGCAGTGAGAACCCAGCGAACACCGGGGAGCTGTTTTTT
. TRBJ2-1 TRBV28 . CASTPAGLYFYNEQFF TGTGCCAGCACGCCCGCGGGGCTATACTTCTACAATGAGCAGTTCTTC
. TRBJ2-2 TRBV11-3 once CASSLGAWVTGELFF TGTGCCAGCAGCTTAGGGGCTTGGGTCACCGGGGAGCTGTTTTTT
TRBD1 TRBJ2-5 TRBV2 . CASSNNRGSIETQYF TGTGCCAGCAGTAATAACAGGGGATCGATTGAGACCCAGTACTTC
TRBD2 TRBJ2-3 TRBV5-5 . CASSLRGSPDTQYF TGTGCCAGCAGCTTGCGCGGGAGCCCAGATACGCAGTATTTT
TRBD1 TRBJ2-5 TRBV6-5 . CASRGPDRGLKTQYF TGTGCCAGCAGGGGTCCAGACAGGGGGCTAAAGACCCAGTACTTC
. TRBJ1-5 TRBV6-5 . CASRAEGISNQPQHF TGTGCCAGCAGGGCGGAGGGGATTAGCAATCAGCCCCAGCATTTT
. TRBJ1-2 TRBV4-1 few CASSQGPTGMYGYTF TGCGCCAGCAGCCAAGGCCCCACAGGGATGTATGGCTACACCTTC
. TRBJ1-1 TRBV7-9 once CASRSGYMNTEAFF TGTGCCAGCAGATCAGGATACATGAACACTGAAGCTTTCTTT
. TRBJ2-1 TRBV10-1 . CASSAGTNWDEQFF TGCGCCAGCAGTGCCGGGACAAATTGGGATGAGCAGTTCTTC
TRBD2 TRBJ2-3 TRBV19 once CASSIKRGNTDTQYF TGTGCCAGTAGTATCAAGCGGGGTAACACAGATACGCAGTATTTT
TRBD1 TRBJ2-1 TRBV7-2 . CASSLASGQGVPRLYNEQFF TGTGCCAGCAGCTTAGCGTCGGGACAGGGGGTCCCCCGCCTCTACAATGAGCAGTTCTTC
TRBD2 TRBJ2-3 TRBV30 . CAWTLGLAGLTDTQYF TGTGCCTGGACTTTGGGGCTAGCGGGACTCACAGATACGCAGTATTTT
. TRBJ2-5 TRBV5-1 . CASSLAIGEETQYF TGCGCCAGCAGCTTGGCTATCGGGGAAGAGACCCAGTACTTC
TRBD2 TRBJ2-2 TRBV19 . CAIADRTSGGTGELFF TGTGCCATCGCGGATAGGACTAGCGGGGGGACCGGGGAGCTGTTTTTT
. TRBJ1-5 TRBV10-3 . CAISSGETNQPQHF TGTGCCATCAGCTCGGGGGAAACGAATCAGCCCCAGCATTTT
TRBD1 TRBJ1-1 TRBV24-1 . CATAGQGNTEAFF TGTGCCACTGCGGGACAGGGGAACACTGAAGCTTTCTTT